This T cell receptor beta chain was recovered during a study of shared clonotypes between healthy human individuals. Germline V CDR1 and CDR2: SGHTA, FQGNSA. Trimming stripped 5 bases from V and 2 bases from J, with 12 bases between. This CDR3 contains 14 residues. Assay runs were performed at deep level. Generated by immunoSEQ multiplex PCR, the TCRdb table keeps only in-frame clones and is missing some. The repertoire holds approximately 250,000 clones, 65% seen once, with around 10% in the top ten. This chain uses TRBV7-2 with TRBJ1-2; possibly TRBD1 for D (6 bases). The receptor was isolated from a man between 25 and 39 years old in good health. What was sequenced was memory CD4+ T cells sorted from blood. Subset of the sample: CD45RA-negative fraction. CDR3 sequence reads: CASSPLTGNYGYTF. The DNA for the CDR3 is TGTGCCAGCAGCCCCCTGACAGGCAACTATGGCTACACCTTC.